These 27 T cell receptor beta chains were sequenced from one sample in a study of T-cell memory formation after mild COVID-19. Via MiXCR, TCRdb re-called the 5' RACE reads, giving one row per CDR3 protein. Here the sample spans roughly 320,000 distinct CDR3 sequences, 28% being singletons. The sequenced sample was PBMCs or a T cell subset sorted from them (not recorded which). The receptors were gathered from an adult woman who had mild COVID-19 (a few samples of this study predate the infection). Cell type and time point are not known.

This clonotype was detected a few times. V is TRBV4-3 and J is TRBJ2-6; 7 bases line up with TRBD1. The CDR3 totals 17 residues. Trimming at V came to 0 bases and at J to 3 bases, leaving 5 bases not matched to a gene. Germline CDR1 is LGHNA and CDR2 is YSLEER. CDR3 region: CASSQDKGARGANVLTF. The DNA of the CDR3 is TGCGCCAGCAGCCAAGATAAGGGGGCGCGTGGGGCCAACGTCCTGACTTTC.

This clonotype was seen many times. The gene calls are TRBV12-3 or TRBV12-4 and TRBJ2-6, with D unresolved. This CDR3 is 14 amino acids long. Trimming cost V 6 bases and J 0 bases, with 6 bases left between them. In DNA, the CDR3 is TGTGCCAGCAGACAGAGCTCTGGGGCCAACGTCCTGACTTTC. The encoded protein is CASRQSSGANVLTF.

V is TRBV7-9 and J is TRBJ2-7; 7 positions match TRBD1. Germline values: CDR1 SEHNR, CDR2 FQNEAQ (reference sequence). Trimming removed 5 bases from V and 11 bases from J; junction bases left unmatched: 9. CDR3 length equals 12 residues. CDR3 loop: CASSQDRDAEYF. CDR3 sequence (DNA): TGTGCCAGCAGCCAAGACAGGGATGCGGAGTACTTC.

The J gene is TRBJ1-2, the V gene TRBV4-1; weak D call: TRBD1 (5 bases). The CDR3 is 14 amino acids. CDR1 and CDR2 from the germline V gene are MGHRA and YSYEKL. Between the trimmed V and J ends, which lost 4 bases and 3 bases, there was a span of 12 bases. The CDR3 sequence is CASSPPGGDYGYTF. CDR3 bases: TGCGCCAGCAGCCCGCCGGGAGGGGACTATGGCTACACCTTC.

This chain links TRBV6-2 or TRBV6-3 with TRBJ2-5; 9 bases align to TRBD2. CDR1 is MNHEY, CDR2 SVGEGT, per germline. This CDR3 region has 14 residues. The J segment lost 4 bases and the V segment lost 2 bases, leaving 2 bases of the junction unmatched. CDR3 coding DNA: TGTGCCAGCAGTTACCGCGGGAGGGCAGAGACCCAGTACTTC. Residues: CASSYRGRAETQYF.

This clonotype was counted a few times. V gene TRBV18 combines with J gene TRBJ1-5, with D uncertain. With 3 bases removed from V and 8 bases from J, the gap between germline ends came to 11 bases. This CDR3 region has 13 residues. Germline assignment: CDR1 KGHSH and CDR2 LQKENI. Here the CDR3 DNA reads TGTGCCAGCTCACCGGGTATCCTAGAGCCCCAGCATTTT. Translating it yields CASSPGILEPQHF.

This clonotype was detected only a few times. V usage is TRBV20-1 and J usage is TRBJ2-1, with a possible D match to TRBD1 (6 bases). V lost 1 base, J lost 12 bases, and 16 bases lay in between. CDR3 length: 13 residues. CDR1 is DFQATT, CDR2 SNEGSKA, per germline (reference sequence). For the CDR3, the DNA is TGCAGTGCTAGAGCCACGGACAGACCAGTGCAGTTCTTC. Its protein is CSARATDRPVQFF.

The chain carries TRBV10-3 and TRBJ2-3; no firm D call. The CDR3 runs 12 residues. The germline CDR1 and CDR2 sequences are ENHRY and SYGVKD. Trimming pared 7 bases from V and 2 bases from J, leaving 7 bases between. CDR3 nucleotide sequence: TGTGCCATCAAGGGAAACACAGATACGCAGTATTTT. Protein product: CAIKGNTDTQYF.

For the CDR3, the DNA is TGTGCCAGCAGTTCGACAGGGTTCAACCGTGATGGCTACACCTTC. Translation: CASSSTGFNRDGYTF. The chain is built from TRBV27 and TRBJ1-2, with 7 bases identical to TRBD1. The V and J ends lost 4 bases and 6 bases, in that order; junction bases with no gene match: 11. This CDR3 region has 15 residues. Germline assignment: CDR1 MNHEY and CDR2 SMNVEV (reference sequence).

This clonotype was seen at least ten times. The DNA for the CDR3 is TGTGCCAGCAGCCAGAACACCGGGGAGCTGTTTTTT. Its protein is CASSQNTGELFF. This rearrangement joins TRBV6-6 to TRBJ2-2; D gene unclear. This CDR3 contains 12 residues. From germline, CDR1 is MNHNY and CDR2 SVGAGI (reference sequence). Trimming removed 6 bases at V and 1 base at J, with 3 bases between.

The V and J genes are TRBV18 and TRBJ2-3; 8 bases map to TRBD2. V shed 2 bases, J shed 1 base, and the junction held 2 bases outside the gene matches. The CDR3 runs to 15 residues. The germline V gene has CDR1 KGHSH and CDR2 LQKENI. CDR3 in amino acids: CASSPAGGGTDTQYF. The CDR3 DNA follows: TGTGCCAGCTCACCAGCGGGAGGAGGCACAGATACGCAGTATTTT. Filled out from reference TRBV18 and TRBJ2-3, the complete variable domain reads NAGVMQNPRHLVRRRGQEARLRCSPMKGHSHVYWYRQLPEEGLKFMVYLQKENIIDESGMPKERFSAEFPKEGPSILRIQQVVRGDSAAYFCASSPAGGGTDTQYFGPGTRLTVL.

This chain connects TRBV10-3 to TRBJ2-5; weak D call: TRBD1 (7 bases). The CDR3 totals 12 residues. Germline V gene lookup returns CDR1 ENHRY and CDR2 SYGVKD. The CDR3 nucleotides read TGTTCTGTAGGAGGGGGCGAAGAGACCCAGTACTTC. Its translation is CSVGGGEETQYF.

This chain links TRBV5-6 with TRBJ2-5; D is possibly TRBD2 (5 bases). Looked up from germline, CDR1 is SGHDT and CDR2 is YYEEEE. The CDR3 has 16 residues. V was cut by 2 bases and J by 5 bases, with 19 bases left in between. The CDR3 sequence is CASSLMRRAEGETQYF. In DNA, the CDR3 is TGTGCCAGCAGCTTAATGCGGCGGGCCGAAGGGGAGACCCAGTACTTC.

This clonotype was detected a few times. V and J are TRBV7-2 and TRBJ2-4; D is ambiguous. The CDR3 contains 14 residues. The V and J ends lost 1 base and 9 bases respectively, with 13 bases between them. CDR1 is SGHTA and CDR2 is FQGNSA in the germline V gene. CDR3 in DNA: TGTGCCAGCAGCTTAGAAGGGCAGTGGTCCATTCAGTACTTC. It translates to CASSLEGQWSIQYF.

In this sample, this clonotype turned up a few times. This chain's CDR3 is CASSEALRSTDTQYF. In DNA, the CDR3 is TGTGCCAGCAGTGAAGCGCTTCGTAGCACAGATACGCAGTATTTT. V is TRBV6-1 and J is TRBJ2-3, with unresolved D. The V gene lost 0 bases and the J gene lost 0 bases, with 7 bases spanning the gap. Germline loops: CDR1 MNHNS, CDR2 SASEGT. This CDR3 comprises 15 residues.

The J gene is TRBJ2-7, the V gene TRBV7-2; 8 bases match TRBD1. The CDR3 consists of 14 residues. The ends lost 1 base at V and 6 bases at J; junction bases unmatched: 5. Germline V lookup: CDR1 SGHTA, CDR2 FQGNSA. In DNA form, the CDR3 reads TGTGCCAGCAGCTTAGTTGACAGGGGTCGCGAGCAGTACTTC. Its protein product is CASSLVDRGREQYF. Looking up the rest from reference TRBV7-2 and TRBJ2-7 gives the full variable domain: GAGVSQSPSNKVTEKGKDVELRCDPISGHTALYWYRQSLGQGLEFLIYFQGNSAPDKSGLPSDRFSAERTGGSVSTLTIQRTQQEDSAVYLCASSLVDRGREQYFGPGTRLTVT.

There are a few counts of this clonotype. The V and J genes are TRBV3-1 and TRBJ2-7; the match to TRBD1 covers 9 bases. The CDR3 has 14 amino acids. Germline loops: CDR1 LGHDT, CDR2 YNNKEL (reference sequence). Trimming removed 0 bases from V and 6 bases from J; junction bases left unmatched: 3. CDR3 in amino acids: CASSQDNRGREQYF. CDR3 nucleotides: TGTGCCAGCAGCCAAGATAACAGGGGGCGCGAGCAGTACTTC.

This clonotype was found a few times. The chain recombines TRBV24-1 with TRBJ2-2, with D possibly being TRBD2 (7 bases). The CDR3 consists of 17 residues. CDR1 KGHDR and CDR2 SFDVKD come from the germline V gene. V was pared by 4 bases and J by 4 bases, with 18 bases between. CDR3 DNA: TGTGCCACCAGTGACTCTACAGGGCGGGGGAGCACCGGGGAGCTGTTTTTT. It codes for CATSDSTGRGSTGELFF.

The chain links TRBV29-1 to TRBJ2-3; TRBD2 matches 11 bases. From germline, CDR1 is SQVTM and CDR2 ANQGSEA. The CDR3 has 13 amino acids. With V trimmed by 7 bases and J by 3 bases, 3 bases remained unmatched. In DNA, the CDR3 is TGCAGCGCTGCTAGCGGGAGGACAGATACGCAGTATTTT. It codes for CSAASGRTDTQYF.

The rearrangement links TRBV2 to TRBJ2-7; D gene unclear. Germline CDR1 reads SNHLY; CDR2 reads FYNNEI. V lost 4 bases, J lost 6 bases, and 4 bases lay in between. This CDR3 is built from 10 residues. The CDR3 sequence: CASSGFEQYF. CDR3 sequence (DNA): TGTGCCAGCAGTGGGTTCGAGCAGTACTTC.

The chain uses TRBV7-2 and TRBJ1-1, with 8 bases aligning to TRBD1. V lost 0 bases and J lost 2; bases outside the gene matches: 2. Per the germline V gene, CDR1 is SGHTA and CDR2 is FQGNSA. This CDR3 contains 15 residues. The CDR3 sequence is CASSLATGANTEAFF. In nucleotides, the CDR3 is TGTGCCAGCAGCTTAGCGACAGGGGCAAACACTGAAGCTTTCTTT.

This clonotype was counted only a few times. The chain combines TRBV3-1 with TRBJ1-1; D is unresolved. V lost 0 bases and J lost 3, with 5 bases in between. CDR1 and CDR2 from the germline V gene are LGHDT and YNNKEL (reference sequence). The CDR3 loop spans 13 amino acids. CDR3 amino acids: CASSQDKYTEAFF. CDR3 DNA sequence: TGTGCCAGCAGCCAAGATAAGTACACTGAAGCTTTCTTT. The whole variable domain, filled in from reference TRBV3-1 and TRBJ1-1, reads DTAVSQTPKYLVTQMGNDKSIKCEQNLGHDTMYWYKQDSKKFLKIMFSYNNKELIINETVPNRFSPKSPDKAHLNLHINSLELGDSAVYFCASSQDKYTEAFFGQGTRLTVV.

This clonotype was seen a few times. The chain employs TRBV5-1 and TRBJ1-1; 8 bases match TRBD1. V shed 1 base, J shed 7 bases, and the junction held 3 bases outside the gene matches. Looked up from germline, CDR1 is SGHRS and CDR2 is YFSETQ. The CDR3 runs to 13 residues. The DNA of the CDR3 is TGCGCCAGCAGCTTGTGGACAGGGCATGAAGCTTTCTTT. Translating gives CASSLWTGHEAFF.

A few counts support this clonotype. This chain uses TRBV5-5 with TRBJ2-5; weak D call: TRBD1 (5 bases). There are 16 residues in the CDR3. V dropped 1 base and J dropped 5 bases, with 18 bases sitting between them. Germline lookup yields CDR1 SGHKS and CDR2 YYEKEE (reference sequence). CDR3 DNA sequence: TGTGCCAGCAGCTTGCAAACAGGTCGTCGTCTTGAGACCCAGTACTTC. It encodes CASSLQTGRRLETQYF.

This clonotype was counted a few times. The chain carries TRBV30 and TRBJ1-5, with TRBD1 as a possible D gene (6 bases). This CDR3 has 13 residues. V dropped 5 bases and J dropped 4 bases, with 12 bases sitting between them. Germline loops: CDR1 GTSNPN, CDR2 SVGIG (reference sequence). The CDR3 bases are TGTGCCTGGGGACCACAGGGAAATCAGCCCCAGCATTTT. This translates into CAWGPQGNQPQHF.

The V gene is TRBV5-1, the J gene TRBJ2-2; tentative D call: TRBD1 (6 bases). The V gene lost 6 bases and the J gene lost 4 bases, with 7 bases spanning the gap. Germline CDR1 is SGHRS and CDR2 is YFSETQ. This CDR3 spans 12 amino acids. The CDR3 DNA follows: TGCGCCAGCAAACAGGGCACCGGGGAGCTGTTTTTT. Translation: CASKQGTGELFF.

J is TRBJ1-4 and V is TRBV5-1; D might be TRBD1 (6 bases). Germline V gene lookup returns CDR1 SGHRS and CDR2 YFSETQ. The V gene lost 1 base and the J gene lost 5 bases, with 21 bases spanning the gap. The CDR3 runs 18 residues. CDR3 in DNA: TGCGCCAGCAGCTTGTACGAGGGCAGACAGGCGTCGAATGAAAAACTGTTTTTT. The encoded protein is CASSLYEGRQASNEKLFF. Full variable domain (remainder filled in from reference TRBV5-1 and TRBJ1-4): KAGVTQTPRYLIKTRGQQVTLSCSPISGHRSVSWYQQTPGQGLQFLFEYFSETQRNKGNFPGRFSGRQFSNSRSEMNVSTLELGDSALYLCASSLYEGRQASNEKLFFGSGTQLSVL.